This T cell receptor beta chain was retrieved from a study of read filtering for tumor transcriptome and immune sequencing. Study overall: Whole-transcriptome libraries were prepared after DNase treatment. IR-seq gave about 3.5 to 10.27 million TCR reads per sample; RNA-seq gave about 80 to 1,300.

With 0 bases clipped from V and 3 bases from J, the junction kept 2 bases outside the gene matches. The germline CDR1 and CDR2 sequences are DFQATT and SNEGSKA (reference sequence). This CDR3 is 14 amino acids long. Molecular barcoded adaptors covering alpha/delta and beta/gamma chains were used on around 370 ng RNA. TCRdb ran MiXCR on the reads and lists one entry per CDR3 protein. The sample carries 75,000 to 95,000 distinct CDR3 sequences, 20% to 25% recorded once. This chain connects TRBV20-1 to TRBJ1-2; 9 bases are a match to TRBD1. Sequenced material: a population of CD138-negative cells sorted from bone marrow. This TCR was recovered from a donor aged 40 or older with multiple myeloma. CDR3 sequence (DNA): TGCAGTGCTAGAGAGACAGGGGGAGACTATGGCTACACCTTC. As protein: CSARETGGDYGYTF.